These 26 T cell receptor beta chains came from one sample sequenced in a study of T cells in Graves' hyperthyroidism and ophthalmopathy. It was RNA transcripts that yielded the amplified TCR beta CDR3 regions. With the HTBI primer set, the TCR CDR3 went through a first round of RT-PCR. TCRdb reanalysed the multiplex PCR reads using MiXCR and keeps one entry per CDR3 protein. Of some 510,000 distinct CDR3 sequences in the sample, around 20% were seen once. Material: blood. The receptors here all came from a man younger than 35 with Graves' hyperthyroidism.

In this sample, this clonotype turned up many times. The rearrangement uses TRBV6-5 and TRBJ2-7, with 9 bases aligning to TRBD1. CDR3 length equals 15 residues. After removal of 0 bases from V and 3 bases from J, the junction contained 3 bases not matched to a gene. The germline gives CDR1 MNHEY, CDR2 SVGAGI. The CDR3 loop is CASSYSTGGSYEQYF. CDR3 DNA: TGTGCCAGCAGTTACTCGACAGGGGGAAGCTACGAGCAGTACTTC.

In its sample, this clonotype was seen many times. The V and J genes are TRBV12-3 or TRBV12-4 and TRBJ1-5, with D maybe TRBD1 (5 bases). Trimming stripped 4 bases from V and 4 bases from J, with 14 bases between. The CDR3 is 15 residues long. The CDR3 sequence is CASSSGTTGNQPQHF. The CDR3 coding sequence is TGTGCCAGCAGTTCCGGGACGACCGGGAATCAGCCCCAGCATTTT.

This clonotype was observed many times. The CDR3 loop reads CAWRTTRYGAFF. CDR3 bases: TGTGCCTGGAGAACCACACGCTATGGAGCTTTCTTT. V is TRBV30 and J is TRBJ1-1; D ambiguous. The CDR3 covers 12 residues. CDR1 is GTSNPN, CDR2 SVGIG, per germline (reference sequence). V dropped 3 bases and J dropped 10 bases, with 15 bases sitting between them.

The table lists this clonotype with many counts. The chain is built from TRBV27 and TRBJ1-2; D is unclear. V gave up 0 bases and J gave up 2 bases, with 7 bases separating them. Germline-derived CDR1 and CDR2 are MNHEY and SMNVEV (reference sequence). This CDR3 contains 14 residues. CDR3 region: CASSLSGLNYGYTF. The CDR3 nucleotides are TGTGCCAGCAGTTTATCAGGGTTGAACTATGGCTACACCTTC.

The V and J genes are TRBV15 and TRBJ1-1, with D possibly matching TRBD1 (5 bases). Trimming removed 0 bases from V and 7 bases from J, with 18 bases in between. Germline-derived CDR1 and CDR2 are LNHNV and YYDKDF (reference sequence). This CDR3 contains 16 residues. The CDR3 region is CATSRELQADNNEAFF. In nucleotides, the CDR3 is TGTGCCACCAGCAGAGAACTACAGGCAGATAATAATGAAGCTTTCTTT. Combining the CDR3 with reference TRBV15 and TRBJ1-1 gives the whole variable domain DAMVIQNPRYQVTQFGKPVTLSCSQTLNHNVMYWYQQKSSQAPKLLFHYYDKDFNNEADTPDNFQSRRPNTSFCFLDIRSPGLGDTAMYLCATSRELQADNNEAFFGQGTRLTVV.

This clonotype appeared many times. The CDR3 DNA reads TGTGCCAGCAGGGAGGGTTTCGGGAACACTGAAGCTTTCTTT. It is translated as CASREGFGNTEAFF. V usage is TRBV12-3 or TRBV12-4 and J usage is TRBJ1-1, with no clear D. Between the trimmed V and J ends, which lost 6 bases and 1 base, there was a span of 12 bases. The CDR3 extends over 14 amino acids.

Comment on this clonotype: This could be a read error, since a much larger clone is one nucleotide away. V usage is TRBV3-1 and J usage is TRBJ2-5, with 7 bases matching TRBD1. From germline, CDR1 is LGHDT and CDR2 YNNKEL (reference sequence). The length of the CDR3 is 13 residues. In nucleotides, the CDR3 is TGTTCCAGCAGGGTGACAGGGTTAGAGACCCAGTACTTC. Amino acids: CSSRVTGLETQYF.

This clonotype was picked up many times. The chain carries TRBV6-1 and TRBJ1-1, with a tentative D call TRBD1 (6 bases). Germline V gene data show CDR1 as MNHNS and CDR2 as SASEGT. With 4 bases removed from V and 4 bases from J, the gap between germline ends came to 10 bases. CDR3 length: 13 residues. The CDR3 loop reads CASSVTGTTEAFF. CDR3 in DNA: TGTGCCAGCAGTGTCACAGGGACCACTGAAGCTTTCTTT.

This clonotype came up once. This could be a read error, since a much larger clone is one nucleotide away. A read error is likely, as this CDR3 ends without the conserved phenylalanine or tryptophan. This chain uses TRBV7-8 with TRBJ2-7, with 10 bases aligning to TRBD2. Germline V lookup: CDR1 SGHVS, CDR2 FQNEAQ. V trimming: 3 bases; J trimming: 3 bases; junction bases outside the gene matches: 2. The CDR3 spans 14 residues. The CDR3 region is CASSFSGGHYEQYY. The CDR3 nucleotides read TGTGCCAGCAGCTTTAGCGGGGGGCACTACGAGCAGTACTAC.

There are many counts of this clonotype. The chain is built from TRBV27 and TRBJ2-2, with TRBD2 as a possible D gene (6 bases). CDR3 length: 16 amino acids. Looked up from germline, CDR1 is MNHEY and CDR2 is SMNVEV (reference sequence). V lost 8 bases, J lost 5 bases, and 21 bases lay in between. The CDR3 region is CASLGLGGGGTGELFF. The CDR3 nucleotides are TGTGCCAGCCTCGGCCTCGGGGGAGGAGGAACCGGGGAGCTGTTTTTT.

This clonotype was recorded many times. This sequence joins TRBV19 and TRBJ2-7; D may correspond to TRBD1 or TRBD2 (5 bases each). Germline V gene data show CDR1 as LNHDA and CDR2 as SQIVND (reference sequence). V dropped 3 bases and J dropped 4 bases, with 13 bases sitting between them. This CDR3 has 14 amino acids. The CDR3 reads CASSIRGARYEQYF. In DNA, the CDR3 is TGTGCCAGTAGTATTCGGGGCGCTCGGTACGAGCAGTACTTC.

This clonotype showed up many times. The chain carries TRBV28 and TRBJ2-2; 8 bases map to TRBD2. CDR3 size: 14 residues. Germline trimming cut 4 bases from V and 6 bases from J; bases unmatched to any gene: 4. Germline CDR1 MDHEN, CDR2 SYDVKM. The CDR3 region has the DNA TGTGCCAGCAGTTCGGGGGGGCCTCCCGGGGAGCTGTTTTTT. Protein product: CASSSGGPPGELFF.

The chain is built from TRBV7-2 and TRBJ1-2; D not certain. The CDR3 runs 15 residues. Between the trimmed V and J ends, which lost 7 bases and 0 bases, there was a span of 15 bases. Germline assignment: CDR1 SGHTA and CDR2 FQGNSA. CDR3 in amino acids: CASTSTSLANYGYTF. CDR3 DNA sequence: TGTGCCAGCACCTCGACAAGTTTAGCTAACTATGGCTACACCTTC.

In its sample, this clonotype was seen many times. CDR3 sequence (DNA): TGTGCCAGCAGTGGATACGGGGCCTATAATTCACCCCTCCACTTT. Protein sequence: CASSGYGAYNSPLHF. The chain has TRBV28 and TRBJ1-6; D gene ambiguous. Germline CDR1 and CDR2: MDHEN and SYDVKM. CDR3 length: 15 amino acids. The V end was cut by 5 bases, the J end by 2 bases, with 10 bases between.

This chain connects TRBV20-1 to TRBJ1-5; 12 bases line up with TRBD1. CDR1 is DFQATT and CDR2 is SNEGSKA in the germline V gene (reference sequence). The CDR3 sequence is 13 residues long. V shed 6 bases, J shed 6 bases, and the junction held 3 bases outside the gene matches. CDR3 amino acids: CSASGQGAQPQHF. The CDR3 DNA reads TGCAGTGCCTCGGGACAGGGGGCTCAGCCCCAGCATTTT.

Ten or more counts support this clonotype. The CDR3: CASSQARGRGGNGYTF. The CDR3 DNA follows: TGTGCCAGCAGCCAAGCCCGAGGACGGGGAGGGAATGGCTACACCTTC. The chain links TRBV14 to TRBJ1-2; D unresolved. Trimming left V 1 base short and J 6 bases short, with 18 bases between. There are 16 residues in the CDR3. Germline V gene data show CDR1 as SGHDN and CDR2 as FVKESK.

This clonotype was picked up a small number of times. This chain links TRBV4-2 with TRBJ2-5; 8 nucleotides align to TRBD2. Germline V gene data show CDR1 as LGHNA and CDR2 as YNFKEQ. The V gene end was trimmed by 0 bases and the J gene end by 4 bases; junction bases not matched to a gene: 4. The CDR3 loop spans 15 amino acids. The CDR3 spells CASSQDGGGRETQYF. The CDR3 coding sequence is TGTGCCAGCAGCCAAGACGGGGGGGGCCGAGAGACCCAGTACTTC.

This clonotype has more than one count but fewer than ten. V gene TRBV2 combines with J gene TRBJ2-1; D might be TRBD1 (6 bases). Between the trimmed V and J ends, which lost 5 bases and 2 bases, there was a span of 19 bases. Germline loops: CDR1 SNHLY, CDR2 FYNNEI. This CDR3 is 17 amino acids long. In DNA, the CDR3 is TGTGCCAGCAGTCTTCAGGGGCCTAGGGCGACCTACAATGAGCAGTTCTTC. This gives the protein CASSLQGPRATYNEQFF.

This clonotype was counted ten times or more. The chain combines TRBV11-2 with TRBJ1-3; no clear D. V was shortened by 1 base and J by 1 base, with 11 bases between the two germline ends. The CDR3 is made up of 16 amino acids. Germline V gene data show CDR1 as SGHAT and CDR2 as FQNNGV. The CDR3 reads CASSLGRRRSGNTIYF. The DNA of the CDR3 is TGTGCCAGCAGCTTAGGTAGACGAAGGTCTGGAAACACCATATATTTT.

This clonotype has more than one count but fewer than ten. The rearrangement links TRBV11-2 to TRBJ2-7, with 7 bases lining up with TRBD1. Germline CDR1 reads SGHAT; CDR2 reads FQNNGV. V dropped 5 bases and J dropped 3; count of bases not matched to a gene: 13. The CDR3 is made up of 16 amino acids. Written as DNA, the CDR3 is TGTGCCAGCAGCGATTCACAGGGGAAAACCAACTACGAGCAGTACTTC. Translated, it gives CASSDSQGKTNYEQYF.

This clonotype was recorded many times. The rearrangement uses TRBV6-2 or TRBV6-3 and TRBJ2-2, with 7 bases lining up with TRBD1. Germline values: CDR1 MNHEY, CDR2 SVGEGT. V shed 0 bases and J 2 bases; nucleotides not matched to a gene: 15. This CDR3 spans 20 amino acids. The CDR3 nucleotides read TGTGCCAGCAGTTACTCGGGGGTGGGGGTTGACAGGGCAAACACCGGGGAGCTGTTTTTT. Its protein is CASSYSGVGVDRANTGELFF.

This clonotype was counted ten times or more. This rearrangement joins TRBV6-5 to TRBJ1-2, with 11 positions matching TRBD1. This CDR3 is built from 14 residues. J lost 4 bases, V lost 6 bases, and 4 bases had no gene match. Germline CDR1 and CDR2: MNHEY and SVGAGI. The CDR3, as DNA: TGTGCCAGCAGACACGGACAGGGGGCCTATGGCTACACCTTC. This gives the protein CASRHGQGAYGYTF.

V is TRBV6-2 or TRBV6-3 and J is TRBJ2-5, with TRBD2 matching 8 bases. Germline CDR1 and CDR2: MNHEY and SVGEGT. The CDR3 is made up of 16 amino acids. The V gene end was trimmed by 4 bases and the J gene end by 5 bases; junction bases not matched to a gene: 12. CDR3 nucleotides: TGTGCCAGCAGTTTGGGTAAAACTAGCGGAGGGGAGACCCAGTACTTC. The encoded protein is CASSLGKTSGGETQYF.

Remarks on this clonotype: A single base separates this from a much larger clone, so it may be a read error. The conserved phenylalanine or tryptophan normally closing the CDR3 is absent here, so this likely arose from a read error. The genes are TRBV28 and TRBJ2-2; D may correspond to TRBD1 or TRBD2 (5 bases each). Trimming took 6 bases from V and 5 from J, leaving 13 bases between them. Germline V gives CDR1 MDHEN, CDR2 SYDVKM. CDR3 length: 14 residues. The CDR3 protein is CASSHRTLTGELFL. The CDR3 coding sequence is TGTGCCAGCAGCCACAGGACTTTGACCGGGGAGCTGTTTTTG.

This clonotype was detected ten times or more. The chain is built from TRBV11-2 and TRBJ2-7; a weak D match, TRBD1 (6 bases). Between the trimmed V and J ends, which lost 3 bases and 2 bases, there was a span of 11 bases. This CDR3 has 14 residues. The germline V gene encodes CDR1 SGHAT and CDR2 FQNNGV. CDR3 nucleotides: TGTGCCAGCAGCTTTTCCAGGGGCACCTACGAGCAGTACTTC. This gives the protein CASSFSRGTYEQYF.

The V gene is TRBV10-1, the J gene TRBJ1-2; D not certain. The CDR3 runs to 13 residues. The germline CDR1 and CDR2 sequences are WNHNN and SYGVQD (reference sequence). V shed 3 bases and J shed 3 bases, with 8 bases lying between them. The CDR3 sequence is CASSECGDYGYTF. Written as DNA, the CDR3 is TGCGCCAGCAGTGAATGCGGGGACTATGGCTACACCTTC.